Shown below are 28 T cell receptor beta chains from a single sample sequenced in a study of blood T cells in healthy people across ages. PCR was performed a second time for 7 to 11 cycles using a sample-barcoded 5' primer and a J-beta primer mix. From the 5' RACE reads, TCRdb called clonotypes with MiXCR, one entry per CDR3 protein. The repertoire holds 720,000 or so distinct CDR3 sequences, with 40% to 45% as singletons. Sequencing was performed on blood. The receptors stem from a man at least 80 years old in good health.

The table lists this clonotype with a few counts. The chain is built from TRBV5-5 and TRBJ2-1; no clear D. Per germline, CDR1 SGHKS and CDR2 YYEKEE (reference sequence). Between the trimmed V and J ends, which lost 2 bases and 6 bases, there was a span of 24 bases. The CDR3 contains 18 residues. CDR3 DNA sequence: TGTGCCAGCAGCTTAAGAAGACTCCCAGTCCCAGTTCTCAATGAGCAGTTCTTC. It yields the protein CASSLRRLPVPVLNEQFF.

The chain couples TRBV10-3 to TRBJ2-5; D might be TRBD1 (5 bases). Germline V lookup: CDR1 ENHRY, CDR2 SYGVKD. This CDR3 is 14 amino acids long. V was clipped by 4 bases and J by 11 bases, with 20 bases between them. The CDR3 region is CAISGQGSHNEQYF. In nucleotides, the CDR3 is TGTGCCATCAGTGGGCAGGGATCCCACAATGAGCAGTACTTC.

This clonotype was seen more than once but under ten times. V is TRBV20-1 and J is TRBJ1-4; the D is unclear. CDR1 and CDR2 from the germline V gene are DFQATT and SNEGSKA (reference sequence). The CDR3 totals 12 residues. The V gene lost 1 base and the J gene lost 15 bases, with 15 bases spanning the gap. DNA for the CDR3: TGCAGTGCTAGAGCTGTAAGAAATGCGTTGTTTTTT. This encodes CSARAVRNALFF.

To note about this clonotype: Given a much more abundant clone one base away, this may be a read error. The chain links TRBV7-2 to TRBJ2-3, with D perhaps given as TRBD1 or TRBD2 (5 bases each). CDR1 SGHTA and CDR2 FQGNSA come from the germline V gene. The CDR3 has 15 residues. Here the CDR3 DNA reads TGTGCCAGCAGCTCCGCGAGGGGCGGCACAGATACGCGGTATTTT. Protein sequence: CASSSARGGTDTRYF.

J is TRBJ2-3 and V is TRBV20-1; D tentatively reads TRBD1 or TRBD2 (5 bases each). V was cut by 4 bases and J by 4 bases, with 18 bases left in between. CDR3 length equals 15 residues. Germline V CDR1 and CDR2: DFQATT, SNEGSKA (reference sequence). CDR3 region: CSAIDSARGADTQYF. CDR3 coding DNA: TGCAGTGCTATCGACAGCGCTAGAGGGGCAGATACGCAGTATTTT.

This chain connects TRBV7-3 to TRBJ2-3, with unresolved D. Germline assignment: CDR1 SGHTA and CDR2 FQGTGA. The CDR3 consists of 15 residues. The V end lost 0 bases, the J end lost 1 base, and 8 bases lay between the germline ends. The CDR3 region is CASSLTSFRTDTQYF. In DNA form, the CDR3 reads TGTGCCAGCAGCTTAACGAGTTTCCGCACAGATACGCAGTATTTT.

Only a few counts were recorded for this clonotype. The chain links TRBV4-3 to TRBJ2-3; possibly TRBD2 for D (6 bases). The CDR3 spans 16 residues. Germline CDR1 LGHNA, CDR2 YSLEER. V was shortened by 1 base and J by 0 bases, with 11 bases between the two germline ends. In nucleotides, the CDR3 is TGCGCCAGCAGCCAAGGGGACGGGGGAAGCACAGATACGCAGTATTTT. This translates into CASSQGDGGSTDTQYF.

The chain uses TRBV12-3 or TRBV12-4 and TRBJ2-1, with 9 bases lining up with TRBD2. Trimming at V came to 1 base and at J to 5 bases, leaving 6 bases not matched to a gene. The CDR3 loop spans 16 amino acids. The CDR3 nucleotides read TGTGCCAGCAGTTTAGTGGCGGGGGGGCTAGACAATGAGCAGTTCTTC. Protein product: CASSLVAGGLDNEQFF.

V is TRBV3-1 and J is TRBJ2-7; D not resolved. Germline CDR1 LGHDT, CDR2 YNNKEL (reference sequence). V was pared by 0 bases and J by 4 bases, with 10 bases between. The CDR3 covers 14 residues. CDR3 sequence: CASSQEVRRYEQYF. The CDR3 coding sequence is TGTGCCAGCAGCCAAGAAGTTCGACGGTACGAGCAGTACTTC.

The CDR3 reads CASSFSGQGYGYTF. For the CDR3, the DNA is TGTGCCAGCAGTTTTTCCGGGCAGGGGTATGGCTACACCTTC. The chain recombines TRBV27 with TRBJ1-2, with D possibly TRBD1 on 6 matching bases. Germline V lookup: CDR1 MNHEY, CDR2 SMNVEV (reference sequence). Trimming took 3 bases from V and 5 from J, leaving 13 bases between them. The CDR3 contains 14 residues.

This clonotype was counted ten times or more. This chain joins TRBV20-1 and TRBJ1-4, with a tentative D call TRBD1 (5 bases). V lost 1 base, J lost 5 bases, and 20 bases lay in between. The CDR3 has 17 amino acids. Germline V gene sequence: CDR1 DFQATT, CDR2 SNEGSKA (reference sequence). CDR3 coding DNA: TGCAGTGCTAGAGGTCCAGGACACATCCCCGGGAATGAAAAACTGTTTTTT. Its protein product is CSARGPGHIPGNEKLFF.

This clonotype was detected once. The chain carries TRBV11-2 and TRBJ2-7, with D unclear. The germline CDR1 and CDR2 sequences are SGHAT and FQNNGV. This CDR3 contains 16 residues. V was clipped by 2 bases and J by 0 bases, with 14 bases between them. CDR3 region: CASSLLGRLSSYEQYF. In DNA form, the CDR3 reads TGTGCCAGCAGCTTATTGGGCAGATTGAGCTCCTACGAGCAGTACTTC.

The chain recombines TRBV5-1 with TRBJ2-7, with D unresolved. Per germline, CDR1 SGHRS and CDR2 YFSETQ. The CDR3 has 15 residues. V was cut by 0 bases and J by 0 bases, with 10 bases left in between. The CDR3 reads CASSLVGSYSYEQYF. The CDR3 region has the DNA TGCGCCAGCAGCTTGGTTGGCTCGTACTCCTACGAGCAGTACTTC.

This clonotype was observed at least ten times. The CDR3 reads CASSPLSGLAGGGEQFF. In nucleotides, the CDR3 is TGTGCCAGCAGTCCGCTTTCAGGACTAGCGGGAGGAGGTGAGCAGTTCTTC. V gene TRBV6-2 or TRBV6-3 combines with J gene TRBJ2-1, with TRBD2 matching over 14 bases. Germline V gene lookup returns CDR1 MNHEY and CDR2 SVGEGT. V lost 5 bases and J lost 9; bases outside the gene matches: 12. This CDR3 spans 17 amino acids.

The chain carries TRBV12-3 or TRBV12-4 and TRBJ1-1, with D possibly being TRBD1 (6 bases). V lost 1 base and J 7 bases, leaving 13 bases between the germline ends. The length of the CDR3 is 14 residues. CDR3 bases: TGTGCCAGCAGTTTAGGGGGGAGAGGGGGTGAAGCTTTCTTT. Translation gives CASSLGGRGGEAFF.

The chain carries TRBV29-1 and TRBJ2-7; D not certain. From germline, CDR1 is SQVTM and CDR2 ANQGSEA. The CDR3 is 13 amino acids. Deletions cut 5 bases from V and 5 bases from J, with 16 bases between. DNA for the CDR3: TGCAGCGTTTCTGCCAGAAGTTTAAACGAGCAGTACTTC. Residues: CSVSARSLNEQYF.

V gene TRBV27 combines with J gene TRBJ2-7; TRBD2 agrees at 7 bases. The germline V gene has CDR1 MNHEY and CDR2 SMNVEV (reference sequence). V trimming: 7 bases; J trimming: 5 bases; junction bases outside the gene matches: 14. The CDR3 length is 15 residues. The CDR3 DNA reads as TGTGCCAGCAATTCCGGGGGAGGGCGGATCCACGAGCAGTACTTC. Translating it yields CASNSGGGRIHEQYF.

There are many counts of this clonotype. The rearrangement joins TRBV7-2 to TRBJ2-1; D assignment may be TRBD1 or TRBD2 (5 bases each). The germline CDR1 and CDR2 sequences are SGHTA and FQGNSA. Trimming took off 5 bases at V and 6 bases at J, with 14 bases between the two ends. The CDR3 runs 14 residues. The CDR3 here is CASSPRRDLNEQFF. The CDR3 coding sequence is TGTGCCAGCAGCCCCCGACGGGACCTCAATGAGCAGTTCTTC. Full variable domain (remainder filled in from reference TRBV7-2 and TRBJ2-1): GAGVSQSPSNKVTEKGKDVELRCDPISGHTALYWYRQSLGQGLEFLIYFQGNSAPDKSGLPSDRFSAERTGGSVSTLTIQRTQQEDSAVYLCASSPRRDLNEQFFGPGTRLTVL.

As regards this clonotype: This may stem from a read error, because a much larger clone lies one nucleotide away. J is TRBJ2-3 and V is TRBV7-9, with a weak D call TRBD1 (5 bases). The CDR3 runs to 14 residues. Germline V lookup: CDR1 SEHNR, CDR2 FQNEAQ (reference sequence). CDR3 nucleotides: TGTGCCAGCGGCTTGAAGGGGCAGGCAGATACGCAGTATTTT. Protein: CASGLKGQADTQYF.

The gene calls are TRBV28 and TRBJ2-7; a weak D match, TRBD1 (6 bases). The germline V gene has CDR1 MDHEN and CDR2 SYDVKM. Trimming removed 5 bases at V and 3 bases at J, with 14 bases between. This CDR3 contains 14 residues. CDR3 protein: CASSPPDSYYEQYF. The CDR3 coding sequence is TGTGCCAGCAGTCCCCCGGACAGTTACTACGAGCAGTACTTC.

The rearrangement uses TRBV9 and TRBJ2-3; tentatively, D is TRBD1 or TRBD2 (5 bases each). There are 17 residues in the CDR3. Germline lookup yields CDR1 SGDLS and CDR2 YYNGEE. The V gene lost 0 bases and the J gene lost 1 base, with 15 bases spanning the gap. CDR3 amino acids: CASSVGRQGLRTDTQYF. The CDR3 DNA follows: TGTGCCAGCAGCGTAGGGAGGCAGGGCCTACGCACAGATACGCAGTATTTT. The full variable domain, its missing parts supplied by reference TRBV9 and TRBJ2-3, is DSGVTQTPKHLITATGQRVTLRCSPRSGDLSVYWYQQSLDQGLQFLIQYYNGEERAKGNILERFSAQQFPDLHSELNLSSLELGDSALYFCASSVGRQGLRTDTQYFGPGTRLTVL.

The chain joins TRBV3-1 to TRBJ2-4; 9 nucleotides match TRBD2. Germline assignment: CDR1 LGHDT and CDR2 YNNKEL (reference sequence). V lost 4 bases, J lost 13 bases, and 5 bases stayed unmatched. The CDR3 has 12 amino acids. The CDR3 region is CASSRQRGEQYF. The CDR3, as DNA: TGTGCCAGCAGCCGACAGCGGGGGGAGCAGTACTTC. The full variable domain, in which reference TRBV3-1 and TRBJ2-4 provide the parts outside the CDR3, is DTAVSQTPKYLVTQMGNDKSIKCEQNLGHDTMYWYKQDSKKFLKIMFSYNNKELIINETVPNRFSPKSPDKAHLNLHINSLELGDSAVYFCASSRQRGEQYFGAGTRLSVL.

This chain connects TRBV29-1 to TRBJ2-1; D not resolved. This CDR3 is built from 11 residues. Germline CDR1 is SQVTM and CDR2 is ANQGSEA. Trimming removed 7 bases at V and 1 base at J, with 5 bases between. The CDR3 DNA is TGCAGCGGCGAGTCCTACAATGAGCAGTTCTTC. Translated, it gives CSGESYNEQFF.

The rearrangement links TRBV20-1 to TRBJ2-1; D tentatively reads TRBD1 or TRBD2 (5 bases each). This CDR3 region has 15 residues. Germline lookup yields CDR1 DFQATT and CDR2 SNEGSKA (reference sequence). V was cut by 5 bases and J by 5 bases, with 19 bases left in between. In DNA form, the CDR3 reads TGCAGTGCTGAGGCGAGGGCAGGGCCCAACAATGAGCAGTTCTTC. Its translation is CSAEARAGPNNEQFF.

This clonotype was seen a handful of times. This rearrangement joins TRBV6-2 or TRBV6-3 to TRBJ1-2; tentative D call: TRBD1 (5 bases). Germline-derived CDR1 and CDR2 are MNHEY and SVGEGT. The CDR3 sequence is 15 residues long. Trimming removed 7 bases at V and 4 bases at J, with 19 bases between. The CDR3 protein is CASTRDPQWGYGYTF. Here the CDR3 DNA reads TGTGCCAGCACCCGGGACCCGCAGTGGGGCTATGGCTACACCTTC.

This clonotype occurred a few times. The chain recombines TRBV15 with TRBJ2-1, with TRBD2 matching 8 bases. The germline CDR1 and CDR2 sequences are LNHNV and YYDKDF (reference sequence). The CDR3 covers 15 residues. Trimming at V came to 4 bases and at J to 4 bases, leaving 6 bases not matched to a gene. The CDR3 loop is CATSISAGDYNEQFF. CDR3 coding DNA: TGTGCCACCAGCATTTCAGCGGGAGATTACAATGAGCAGTTCTTC. Using reference TRBV15 and TRBJ2-1 for the parts outside the CDR3, the full variable domain is DAMVIQNPRYQVTQFGKPVTLSCSQTLNHNVMYWYQQKSSQAPKLLFHYYDKDFNNEADTPDNFQSRRPNTSFCFLDIRSPGLGDTAMYLCATSISAGDYNEQFFGPGTRLTVL.

V usage is TRBV7-2 and J usage is TRBJ2-5; D is ambiguous. Germline assignment: CDR1 SGHTA and CDR2 FQGNSA. Trimming removed 5 bases at V and 2 bases at J, with 9 bases between. The CDR3 has 13 amino acids. The CDR3 loop reads CASSQSIQETQYF. The DNA of the CDR3 is TGTGCCAGCAGCCAGAGTATACAAGAGACCCAGTACTTC. Looking up the rest from reference TRBV7-2 and TRBJ2-5 gives the full variable domain: GAGVSQSPSNKVTEKGKDVELRCDPISGHTALYWYRQSLGQGLEFLIYFQGNSAPDKSGLPSDRFSAERTGGSVSTLTIQRTQQEDSAVYLCASSQSIQETQYFGPGTRLLVL.

This chain connects TRBV19 to TRBJ2-4; D gene uncertain. Germline-derived CDR1 and CDR2 are LNHDA and SQIVND (reference sequence). Trimming took 8 bases from V and 0 from J, leaving 11 bases between them. The CDR3 has 14 residues. The CDR3 protein is CASGDSLAKNIQYF. The DNA for the CDR3 is TGTGCCAGTGGCGACTCCCTAGCCAAAAACATTCAGTACTTC.